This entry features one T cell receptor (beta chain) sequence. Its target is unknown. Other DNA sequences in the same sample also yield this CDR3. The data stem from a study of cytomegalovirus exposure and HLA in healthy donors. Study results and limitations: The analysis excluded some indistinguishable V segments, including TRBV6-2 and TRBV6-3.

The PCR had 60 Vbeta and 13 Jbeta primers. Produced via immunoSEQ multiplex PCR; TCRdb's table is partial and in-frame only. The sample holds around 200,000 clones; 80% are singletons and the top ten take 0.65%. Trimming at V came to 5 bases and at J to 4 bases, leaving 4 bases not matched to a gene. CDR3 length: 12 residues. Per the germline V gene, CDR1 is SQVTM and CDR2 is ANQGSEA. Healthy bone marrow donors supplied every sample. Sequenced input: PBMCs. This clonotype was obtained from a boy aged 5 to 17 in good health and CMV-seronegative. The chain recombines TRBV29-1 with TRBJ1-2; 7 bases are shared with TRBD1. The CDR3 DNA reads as TGCAGCGTTCCCGGGACAGCCTATGGCTACACCTTC. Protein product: CSVPGTAYGYTF.